This T cell receptor beta chain was profiled in a study of cytomegalovirus exposure and HLA in healthy donors. Study-wide points: The classifier, whose performance was assessed in both the original and validation cohorts, reportedly diagnosed cytomegalovirus status with high specificity and sensitivity. Cytomegalovirus-associated TCR beta chains were listed, numbering 164. A few chains tied to CMV proved CMV antigen-specific in vitro. The dataset shows that most TCR sequences were rare, while some public TCRs occurred in many donors.

Trimming cost V 0 bases and J 5 bases, with 14 bases left between them. The CDR3 spans 15 residues. CDR1 SGDLS and CDR2 YYNGEE come from the germline V gene. TCRdb's table, derived via immunoSEQ multiplex PCR, lists solely in-frame clones and lacks some. The sample holds some 170,000 clones, roughly 86% seen once. Comments on this clone: What it binds is not known.

The sequence came from a man aged 18 to 35 in good health and CMV-seropositive. Sequenced sample: PBMCs. The chain combines TRBV9 with TRBJ2-5; D possibly corresponds to TRBD2 (7 bases). The DNA of the CDR3 is TGTGCCAGCAGCGTAGTAGGGGGGGGATTGGAGACCCAGTACTTC. This translates into CASSVVGGGLETQYF.